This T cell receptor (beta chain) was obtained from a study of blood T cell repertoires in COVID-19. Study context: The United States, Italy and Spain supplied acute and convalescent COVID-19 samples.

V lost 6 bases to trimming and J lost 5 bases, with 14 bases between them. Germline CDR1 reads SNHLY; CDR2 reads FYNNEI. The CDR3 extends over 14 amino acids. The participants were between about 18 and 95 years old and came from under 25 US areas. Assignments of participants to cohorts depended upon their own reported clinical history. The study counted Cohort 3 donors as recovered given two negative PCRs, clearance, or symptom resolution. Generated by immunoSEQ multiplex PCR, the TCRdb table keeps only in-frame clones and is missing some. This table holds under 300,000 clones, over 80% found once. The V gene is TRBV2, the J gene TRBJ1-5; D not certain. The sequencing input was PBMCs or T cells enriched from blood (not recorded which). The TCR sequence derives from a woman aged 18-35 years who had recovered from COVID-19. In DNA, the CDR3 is TGTGCCAGCAGGGCGTTAGTGGAGGATCAGCCCCAGCATTTT. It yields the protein CASRALVEDQPQHF. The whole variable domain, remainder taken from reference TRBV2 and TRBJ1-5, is EPEVTQTPSHQVTQMGQEVILRCVPISNHLYFYWYRQILGQKVEFLVSFYNNEISEKSEIFDDQFSVERPDGSNFTLKIRSTKLEDSAMYFCASRALVEDQPQHFGDGTRLSIL.